These 27 T cell receptor beta chains share one sample of origin, sequenced in a study of CD8+ T cells in alopecia areata. Extracted RNA was reverse transcribed into cDNA, the sequencing template. Assay: immunoSEQ multiplex PCR; the TCRdb copy retains only in-frame clones and omits some. The data show 98,000 or so clones, 45% to 60% seen once. The sequenced material came from NKG2D-low CD8+ T cells sorted from blood. The origin of the receptors is a human donor with alopecia areata.

The DNA for the CDR3 is TGCGCCAGCAGCCAACGACTTGGGGGAGACGGTGAAAAACTGTTTTTT. This translates into CASSQRLGGDGEKLFF. The chain joins TRBV4-1 to TRBJ1-4, with a possible D match to TRBD1 (5 bases). V dropped 2 bases and J dropped 7 bases, with 17 bases sitting between them. CDR3 length: 16 amino acids. The germline V gene encodes CDR1 MGHRA and CDR2 YSYEKL.

V usage is TRBV29-1 and J usage is TRBJ2-7; possibly TRBD1 for D (5 bases). With 0 bases removed from V and 4 bases from J, the gap between germline ends came to 16 bases. In germline, CDR1 is SQVTM, CDR2 ANQGSEA. This CDR3 region has 15 residues. This chain's CDR3 is CSVEENSRDSYEQYF. The CDR3 nucleotides read TGCAGCGTTGAAGAGAACAGCAGGGATTCGTACGAGCAGTACTTC.

This chain joins TRBV4-1 and TRBJ2-7; TRBD2 might be the D (6 bases). V was pared by 1 base and J by 6 bases, with 13 bases between. Germline lookup yields CDR1 MGHRA and CDR2 YSYEKL. The CDR3 is 14 residues long. In DNA form, the CDR3 reads TGCGCCAGCAGCCAAGGCCCGGGAGCGGCCGAGCAGTACTTC. Protein product: CASSQGPGAAEQYF.

The sample holds a few counts of this clone. The genes are TRBV27 and TRBJ1-1; a weak D match, TRBD1 (5 bases). Germline loops: CDR1 MNHEY, CDR2 SMNVEV (reference sequence). V lost 8 bases and J lost 9, with 10 bases in between. There are 10 residues in the CDR3. The CDR3 nucleotides read TGTGCCAGCGGATACAGGAAAGCTTTCTTT. Translating gives CASGYRKAFF.

The CDR3, as DNA: TGTGCCAGCAGCGTAGCGGTTCATGGTCAGCCCCAGCATTTT. Translated: CASSVAVHGQPQHF. The J gene is TRBJ1-5, the V gene TRBV9; D not certain. The CDR3 runs to 14 residues. Germline V gene data show CDR1 as SGDLS and CDR2 as YYNGEE. Trimming left V 0 bases short and J 6 bases short, with 10 bases between.

This chain uses TRBV7-9 with TRBJ2-7; TRBD2 is a possible D gene (5 bases). Trimming took off 5 bases at V and 0 bases at J, with 11 bases between the two ends. This CDR3 is built from 14 residues. Germline CDR1 reads SEHNR; CDR2 reads FQNEAQ (reference sequence). The CDR3 nucleotides read TGTGCCAGCAGCCCAGCGACTACCTCCTACGAGCAGTACTTC. Translation gives CASSPATTSYEQYF.

This clone has a handful of counts. The chain links TRBV7-9 to TRBJ1-1, with D hard to call. The CDR3 has 14 residues. Germline V gene data show CDR1 as SEHNR and CDR2 as FQNEAQ (reference sequence). The germline V and J ends were trimmed by 1 base and 2 bases, with 8 bases remaining between them. This chain's CDR3 is CASSLVVGNTEAFF. The CDR3 DNA sequence: TGTGCCAGCAGCTTAGTCGTGGGAAACACTGAAGCTTTCTTT.

This clone has a handful of counts. This chain joins TRBV7-8 and TRBJ2-1, with 10 bases lining up with TRBD2. The germline V gene has CDR1 SGHVS and CDR2 FQNEAQ. This CDR3 comprises 18 residues. The V segment lost 4 bases and the J segment 7 bases; nucleotides outside the gene matches: 16. The CDR3 reads CASSSHSRTSGLGNEQFF. The CDR3 DNA follows: TGTGCCAGCAGCTCCCACTCCAGGACTAGCGGTTTAGGTAATGAGCAGTTCTTC.

The rearrangement uses TRBV13 and TRBJ2-3; D tentatively fits TRBD1 or TRBD2 (5 bases each). Trimming cost V 8 bases and J 0 bases, with 12 bases left between them. CDR3 length: 14 amino acids. Looked up from germline, CDR1 is PRHDT and CDR2 is FYEKMQ (reference sequence). The CDR3 spells CASRPEGSTDTQYF. CDR3 nucleotides: TGTGCCAGCCGACCAGAGGGGAGCACAGATACGCAGTATTTT.

This clone was counted a single time. J is TRBJ2-3 and V is TRBV6-6; 11 nucleotides align to TRBD1. The CDR3 is 14 amino acids. CDR1 is MNHNY and CDR2 is SVGAGI in the germline V gene (reference sequence). V shed 7 bases, J shed 5 bases, and the junction held 5 bases outside the gene matches. The CDR3 DNA reads as TGTGCCAGCAATTGGGACAGGGGGTTAGATACGCAGTATTTT. It translates to CASNWDRGLDTQYF.

This clone was observed a few times. This rearrangement joins TRBV11-2 to TRBJ2-7, with D perhaps TRBD2 (5 bases). CDR3 length: 11 amino acids. V lost 3 bases and J lost 6, with 6 bases in between. CDR1 and CDR2 from the germline V gene are SGHAT and FQNNGV. For the CDR3, the DNA is TGTGCCAGCAGCTTTGGAGGCGAGCAGTACTTC. This encodes CASSFGGEQYF.

The V call is TRBV15, the J call TRBJ1-1; no firm D call. The germline V gene has CDR1 LNHNV and CDR2 YYDKDF (reference sequence). The CDR3 is made up of 13 amino acids. Between the trimmed V and J ends, which lost 0 bases and 5 bases, there was a span of 7 bases. CDR3 bases: TGTGCCACCAGCAGAGATCGACTTACTGAAGCTTTCTTT. Its translation is CATSRDRLTEAFF.

The rearrangement links TRBV28 to TRBJ2-2; the match to TRBD2 covers 11 bases. This CDR3 spans 17 amino acids. Trimming at V came to 6 bases and at J to 0 bases, leaving 6 bases not matched to a gene. Per germline, CDR1 MDHEN and CDR2 SYDVKM. The DNA for the CDR3 is TGTGCCAGCAGCGGGATAGCGGGAGGGACGAACACCGGGGAGCTGTTTTTT. Protein sequence: CASSGIAGGTNTGELFF. Using reference TRBV28 and TRBJ2-2 for the parts outside the CDR3, the full variable domain is DVKVTQSSRYLVKRTGEKVFLECVQDMDHENMFWYRQDPGLGLRLIYFSYDVKMKEKGDIPEGYSVSREKKERFSLILESASTNQTSMYLCASSGIAGGTNTGELFFGEGSRLTVL.

The rearrangement links TRBV28 to TRBJ1-4; D might be TRBD1 (5 bases). V lost 6 bases and J lost 5, with 13 bases in between. The CDR3 covers 14 residues. Germline CDR1 reads MDHEN; CDR2 reads SYDVKM. Written as DNA, the CDR3 is TGTGCCAGCAGCACCGGGGCCCTCAATGAAAAACTGTTTTTT. This gives the protein CASSTGALNEKLFF.

The chain recombines TRBV7-8 with TRBJ2-7; D ambiguous. Germline V gives CDR1 SGHVS, CDR2 FQNEAQ. The V end was cut by 1 base, the J end by 5 bases, with 9 bases between. The CDR3 runs 13 residues. The CDR3 here is CASSLVPANEQYF. The CDR3 DNA reads as TGTGCCAGCAGCTTAGTCCCGGCCAACGAGCAGTACTTC.

The CDR3 DNA reads as TGCAGCGTCCTGGCCTACGAGCAGTACTTC. Protein sequence: CSVLAYEQYF. The V and J genes are TRBV29-1 and TRBJ2-7; D call uncertain. CDR1 and CDR2 from the germline V gene are SQVTM and ANQGSEA. The V end was cut by 6 bases, the J end by 2 bases, with 5 bases between. The CDR3 runs 10 residues.

This clone came up a few times. The CDR3 DNA sequence: TGTGCCAGCAGTCTGACAGATCTCCAAGAGACCCAGTACTTC. It is translated as CASSLTDLQETQYF. The genes are TRBV28 and TRBJ2-5; weak D call: TRBD1 (5 bases). V was pared by 5 bases and J by 1 base, with 11 bases between. CDR1 and CDR2 from the germline V gene are MDHEN and SYDVKM. CDR3 length: 14 amino acids.

The rearrangement joins TRBV4-1 to TRBJ2-3; the D is unclear. V lost 1 base and J lost 1, with 9 bases in between. The CDR3 totals 15 residues. Germline V gene lookup returns CDR1 MGHRA and CDR2 YSYEKL. CDR3 nucleotide sequence: TGCGCCAGCAGCCAAGTGAGCAGAGGCACAGATACGCAGTATTTT. This sequence encodes CASSQVSRGTDTQYF.

This chain links TRBV2 with TRBJ2-1, with a possible D match to TRBD2 (5 bases). Deletions cut 6 bases from V and 5 bases from J, with 11 bases between. The CDR3 covers 13 residues. Germline CDR1 is SNHLY and CDR2 is FYNNEI. The CDR3 region is CASRGSSDNEQFF. Written as DNA, the CDR3 is TGTGCCAGCAGGGGGAGCAGTGACAATGAGCAGTTCTTC.

The chain carries TRBV4-1 and TRBJ2-7; no clear D. The length of the CDR3 is 15 residues. Germline V lookup: CDR1 MGHRA, CDR2 YSYEKL. The V gene lost 0 bases and the J gene lost 0 bases, with 9 bases spanning the gap. The CDR3 nucleotides read TGCGCCAGCAGCCAAGAGGCGCGGAGCTCCTACGAGCAGTACTTC. Its translation is CASSQEARSSYEQYF.

The gene calls are TRBV29-1 and TRBJ1-3; D is uncertain. This CDR3 region has 12 residues. Trimming took 1 base from V and 8 from J, leaving 9 bases between them. Germline V gene data show CDR1 as SQVTM and CDR2 as ANQGSEA. In nucleotides, the CDR3 is TGCAGCGTTGAAGGCAGAAGGGACACCATATATTTT. Translated: CSVEGRRDTIYF.

The chain links TRBV27 to TRBJ2-2; TRBD2 matches at 12 bases. Looked up from germline, CDR1 is MNHEY and CDR2 is SMNVEV (reference sequence). This CDR3 has 16 residues. J lost 11 bases, V lost 4 bases, and 11 bases had no gene match. CDR3 region: CASSSTRLAGVGELFF. As DNA, the CDR3 is TGTGCCAGCAGTTCAACCCGACTAGCGGGAGTGGGTGAGCTGTTTTTT.

The chain recombines TRBV27 with TRBJ2-1; D is unclear. The CDR3 has 15 amino acids. Between the trimmed V and J ends, which lost 2 bases and 0 bases, there was a span of 8 bases. The germline V gene has CDR1 MNHEY and CDR2 SMNVEV (reference sequence). In DNA form, the CDR3 reads TGTGCCAGCAGTTTAGGTGGGATCTCCTACAATGAGCAGTTCTTC. Its protein product is CASSLGGISYNEQFF.

On this clone itself: Distinct nucleotide sequences in the sample also encode this CDR3. This chain links TRBV27 with TRBJ2-1; 10 positions match TRBD2. The ends lost 5 bases at V and 0 bases at J; junction bases unmatched: 1. The CDR3 is made up of 15 amino acids. Germline lookup yields CDR1 MNHEY and CDR2 SMNVEV (reference sequence). The CDR3 region has the DNA TGTGCCAGCAGTCGGACTAGCGGCTCCTACAATGAGCAGTTCTTC. As protein: CASSRTSGSYNEQFF.

This chain links TRBV27 with TRBJ2-7, with a possible D match to TRBD2 (5 bases). Per the germline V gene, CDR1 is MNHEY and CDR2 is SMNVEV (reference sequence). CDR3 length equals 13 residues. V shed 7 bases and J shed 1 base, with 11 bases lying between them. The DNA for the CDR3 is TGTGCCAGCATACGCAGCGGTTCCTACGAGCAGTACTTC. This gives the protein CASIRSGSYEQYF.

The V call is TRBV4-1, the J call TRBJ2-7, with 8 bases that match TRBD1. Germline V gene data show CDR1 as MGHRA and CDR2 as YSYEKL. This CDR3 spans 16 amino acids. V lost 0 bases, J lost 4 bases, and 8 bases stayed unmatched. In DNA form, the CDR3 reads TGCGCCAGCAGCCAAGATATCGGCCAGGGGGCTTACGAGCAGTACTTC. It codes for CASSQDIGQGAYEQYF.

This chain joins TRBV4-1 and TRBJ1-5; 7 bases line up with TRBD1. V shed 4 bases and J 0 bases; nucleotides not matched to a gene: 9. This CDR3 comprises 17 residues. CDR1 is MGHRA and CDR2 is YSYEKL in the germline V gene. CDR3 nucleotide sequence: TGCGCCAGCAGCCGGGAAGCGGGGGACAGTAGCAATCAGCCCCAGCATTTT. This gives the protein CASSREAGDSSNQPQHF.